This passage covers 7 T cell receptor beta chains from one sample sequenced in a study of blood T cell repertoires in COVID-19. Assay used: immunoSEQ multiplex PCR; TCRdb lists only in-frame clones, some missing. The sample yields about 42,000 clones, roughly 80% seen once. The sequenced material came from peripheral blood. These TCRs come from a woman older than 75 with acute or convalescent COVID-19.

The chain joins TRBV6-6 to TRBJ2-1; D is unresolved. This CDR3 has 13 residues. Trimming removed 4 bases from V and 5 bases from J, with 9 bases in between. Germline loops: CDR1 MNHNY, CDR2 SVGAGI (reference sequence). The CDR3 sequence is CASSSDLNNEQFF. CDR3 nucleotides: TGTGCCAGCAGTTCCGACTTAAACAATGAGCAGTTCTTC.

The gene calls are TRBV5-4 and TRBJ2-5; D not certain. Germline V gene sequence: CDR1 SGHNT, CDR2 YYREEE (reference sequence). This CDR3 is 13 amino acids long. V was cut by 0 bases and J by 2 bases, with 5 bases left in between. Written as DNA, the CDR3 is TGTGCCAGCAGCTTGGGGGCGCAAGAGACCCAGTACTTC. This gives the protein CASSLGAQETQYF.

The chain joins TRBV15 to TRBJ1-4; TRBD1 might be the D (6 bases). With 5 bases removed from V and 10 bases from J, the gap between germline ends came to 11 bases. Per the germline V gene, CDR1 is LNHNV and CDR2 is YYDKDF (reference sequence). The CDR3 length is 12 residues. CDR3 protein: CATSPPRGKLFF. CDR3 in DNA: TGTGCCACCAGCCCCCCCAGGGGAAAACTGTTTTTT.

The rearrangement links TRBV5-1 to TRBJ1-3; a possible D gene is TRBD1 (5 bases). There are 15 residues in the CDR3. Germline CDR1 reads SGHRS; CDR2 reads YFSETQ. V dropped 0 bases and J dropped 4 bases, with 11 bases sitting between them. The chain's CDR3 is CASSLGQGDGNTIYF. CDR3 nucleotides: TGCGCCAGCAGCTTGGGGCAGGGCGACGGAAACACCATATATTTT.

This chain links TRBV19 with TRBJ2-3, with D tentatively TRBD1 (6 bases). The CDR3 extends over 15 amino acids. Germline assignment: CDR1 LNHDA and CDR2 SQIVND (reference sequence). Trimming pared 5 bases from V and 1 base from J, leaving 13 bases between. CDR3 sequence reads: CASSFQGFGTDTQYF. CDR3 nucleotide sequence: TGTGCCAGTAGTTTCCAGGGGTTTGGCACAGATACGCAGTATTTT.

The chain uses TRBV4-1 and TRBJ2-7; 10 nucleotides match TRBD1. Unmatched junction bases numbered 10, after V lost 4 bases and J lost 4 bases. The V gene's germline CDR1 is MGHRA and CDR2 YSYEKL. The CDR3 runs to 16 residues. The CDR3 DNA reads TGCGCCAGCAGCCTTCTGAGAGGGACAGGGGTATACGAGCAGTACTTC. Encoded protein: CASSLLRGTGVYEQYF.

The rearrangement links TRBV28 to TRBJ1-1, with 7 bases identical to TRBD1. The trim removed 3 bases at V and 2 bases at J, leaving 12 bases unmatched. The CDR3 sequence is 17 residues long. Germline assignment: CDR1 MDHEN and CDR2 SYDVKM. The CDR3 bases are TGTGCCAGCAGTTTGGGTACCACAGGGGATCAAAACACTGAAGCTTTCTTT. Its translation: CASSLGTTGDQNTEAFF.